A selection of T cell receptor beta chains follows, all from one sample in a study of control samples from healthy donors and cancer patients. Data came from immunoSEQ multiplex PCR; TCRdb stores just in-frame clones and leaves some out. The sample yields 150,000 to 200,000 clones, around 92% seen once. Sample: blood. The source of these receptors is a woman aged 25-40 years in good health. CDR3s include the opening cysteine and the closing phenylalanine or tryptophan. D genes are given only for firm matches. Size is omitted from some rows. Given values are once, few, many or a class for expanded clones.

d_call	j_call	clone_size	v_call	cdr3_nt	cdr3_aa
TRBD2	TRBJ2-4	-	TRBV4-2	TGTGCCAGCAGCCAAGACTGGAAAGCGGGAGGGGGGGCCAAAAACATTCAGTACTTC	CASSQDWKAGGGAKNIQYF
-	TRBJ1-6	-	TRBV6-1	TGTGCCAGCAGTGAAGACATTTTTAATTCACCCCTCCACTTT	CASSEDIFNSPLHF
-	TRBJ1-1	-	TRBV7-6	TGTGCCAGCAGCTTAACATCGTCTAACACTGAAGCTTTCTTT	CASSLTSSNTEAFF
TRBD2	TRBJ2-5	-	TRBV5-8	TGTGCCAGCAGCTTGGGACTAGCGGGAGTGGAGACCCAGTACTTC	CASSLGLAGVETQYF
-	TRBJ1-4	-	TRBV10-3	TGTGCCTTCCTTTGGGGAGGGACTAATGAAAAACTGTTTTTT	CAFLWGGTNEKLFF
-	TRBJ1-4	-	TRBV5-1	TGCGCCAGCAGCCCCGGACGGAATAATGAAAAACTGTTTTTT	CASSPGRNNEKLFF
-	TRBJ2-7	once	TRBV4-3	TGCGCCAGCAGCCAAGATTGGACGGGAGCTTCCGAGCAGTACTTC	CASSQDWTGASEQYF
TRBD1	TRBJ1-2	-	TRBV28	TGTGCCAGCAGTGCCCCGGGACAGGCGAACTATGGCTACACCTTC	CASSAPGQANYGYTF
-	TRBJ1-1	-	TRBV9	TGTGCCAGCAGCGTAGGGGTGGACATGAACACTGAAGCTTTCTTT	CASSVGVDMNTEAFF
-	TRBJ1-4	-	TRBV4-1	TGCGCCAGCAGCCAAGATCGTACAAGCTATGGGGAAAAACTGTTTTTT	CASSQDRTSYGEKLFF
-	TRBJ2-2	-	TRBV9	TGTGCCAGCAGCGTAGGGGGCAGGAGAAACACCGGGGAGCTGTTTTTT	CASSVGGRRNTGELFF
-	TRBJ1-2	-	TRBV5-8	TGTGCCAGCAGCTTGCCAGGGGCATTTAACTATGGCTACACCTTC	CASSLPGAFNYGYTF
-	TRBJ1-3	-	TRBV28	TGTGCCAGCAATGACTCGGGTGGAAACACCATATATTTT	CASNDSGGNTIYF
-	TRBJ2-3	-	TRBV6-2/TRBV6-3	TGTGCCAGCAGTTACTCGAGGGGGGTGTTGGATACGCAGTATTTT	CASSYSRGVLDTQYF
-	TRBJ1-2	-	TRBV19	TGTGCCAGTAGTATGACAGGCCTATATGGCTACACCTTC	CASSMTGLYGYTF
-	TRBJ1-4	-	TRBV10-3	TGTGCCATGCCGACACCTCCTAATGAAAAACTGTTTTTT	CAMPTPPNEKLFF
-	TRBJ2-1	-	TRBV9	TGTGCCAGCAGCTCCTCCGACGCGAGCTCCTACAATGAGCAGTTCTTC	CASSSSDASSYNEQFF
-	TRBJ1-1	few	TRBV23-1	TGCGCCAGCAGTCACTCCGGGACGAACACTGAAGCTTTCTTT	CASSHSGTNTEAFF
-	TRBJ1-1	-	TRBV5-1	TGCGCCAGCAGCTCCCTACAGGTGAACACTGAAGCTTTCTTT	CASSSLQVNTEAFF
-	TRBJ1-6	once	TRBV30	TGTGCCTGGAGTGTGAGTTTTTCACCCCTCCACTTT	CAWSVSFSPLHF
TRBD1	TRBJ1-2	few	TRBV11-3	TGTGCCAGCAGCTTCGACAGGGTCTATGGCTACACCTTC	CASSFDRVYGYTF
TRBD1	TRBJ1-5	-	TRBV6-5	TGTGCCAGCAGCCCCGGGACAGGTAGCAATCAGCCCCAGCATTTT	CASSPGTGSNQPQHF
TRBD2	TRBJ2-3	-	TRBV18	TGTGCCAGCTCACCACCCGGGAGGGCCGGCACAGATACGCAGTATTTT	CASSPPGRAGTDTQYF
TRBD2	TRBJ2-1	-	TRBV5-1	TGCGCCAGCAGCATAGCGGGGTCGTCCTACAATGAGCAGTTCTTC	CASSIAGSSYNEQFF
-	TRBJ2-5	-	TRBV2	TGTGCCAGCAGTGGGGGCGCTTACCAAGAGACCCAGTACTTC	CASSGGAYQETQYF
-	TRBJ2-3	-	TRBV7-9	TGTGCCAGCAGCTTAGGGGCAGATACGCAGTATTTT	CASSLGADTQYF
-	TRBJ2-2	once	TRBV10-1	TGCGCCAGCAGTGAGGAAAATAGCACCGGGGAGCTGTTTTTT	CASSEENSTGELFF
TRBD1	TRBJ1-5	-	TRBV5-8	TGTGCCAGCAGCTATAGACAGGGCCAGGGCAATCAGCCCCAGCATTTT	CASSYRQGQGNQPQHF
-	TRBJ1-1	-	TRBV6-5	TGTGCCAGCAGTTACTCTCGGACACCCGCCACTGAAGCTTTCTTT	CASSYSRTPATEAFF
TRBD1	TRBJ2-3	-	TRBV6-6	TGTGCCAGCAGTTCGACAGGGGGCACGAATACGCAGTATTTT	CASSSTGGTNTQYF
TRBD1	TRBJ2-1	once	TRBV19	TGTGCCAGTAGTATAGGACAGGGGAACTACAATGAGCAGTTCTTC	CASSIGQGNYNEQFF
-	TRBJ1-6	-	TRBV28	TGTGCCAGCAGTCCCCGACAGAGGTACTCACCCCTCCACTTT	CASSPRQRYSPLHF
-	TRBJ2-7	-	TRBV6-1	TGTGCCAGCAGTGAATTGGGGGGCGAGCAGTACTTC	CASSELGGEQYF
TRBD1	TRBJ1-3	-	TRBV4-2	TGTGCCAGCAGCCGGGGACAGGGTGGAAACACCATATATTTT	CASSRGQGGNTIYF
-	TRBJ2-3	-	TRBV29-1	TGCAGCGTTGTGCGCGGTACTAGCACAGATACGCAGTATTTT	CSVVRGTSTDTQYF
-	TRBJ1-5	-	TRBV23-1	TGCGCCAGCATGGTCAATCAGCCCCAGCATTTT	CASMVNQPQHF
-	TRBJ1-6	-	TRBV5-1	TGCGCCAGCAGCCAAGGGACTTCATATAATTCACCCCTCCACTTT	CASSQGTSYNSPLHF
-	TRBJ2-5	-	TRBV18	TGTGCCAGCTCACCACGTACGGAGACCCAGTACTTC	CASSPRTETQYF
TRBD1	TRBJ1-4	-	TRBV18	TGTGCCAGCTCACCGGGACAGGCGAATGAAAAACTGTTTTTT	CASSPGQANEKLFF
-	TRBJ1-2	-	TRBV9	TGTGCCAGCAGCGAGGCCAACTATGGCTACACCTTC	CASSEANYGYTF
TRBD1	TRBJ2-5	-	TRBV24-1	TGTGCCACCAGTGAAGGGGGCGTAGAGACCCAGTACTTC	CATSEGGVETQYF
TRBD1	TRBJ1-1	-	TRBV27	TGTGCCAGCAGTAGACAGGGCTCGAACACTGAAGCTTTCTTT	CASSRQGSNTEAFF
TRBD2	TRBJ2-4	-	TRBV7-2	TGTGCCAGCAGCTCCAGAGGACTAGCGGGGGGTAAAAACATTCAGTACTTC	CASSSRGLAGGKNIQYF
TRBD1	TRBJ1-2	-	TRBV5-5	TGTGCCAGCAGCTTGGCCGCGACAGGGAACTATGGCTACACCTTC	CASSLAATGNYGYTF
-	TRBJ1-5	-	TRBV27	TGTGCCAGCAGTTTAGAAGGGTATAGCAATCAGCCCCAGCATTTT	CASSLEGYSNQPQHF
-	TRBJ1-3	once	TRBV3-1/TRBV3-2	TGTGCCAGCAGCCGGGGGCTCGGAAACACCATATATTTT	CASSRGLGNTIYF
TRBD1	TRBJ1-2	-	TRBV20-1	TGCAGTGCTAGAGGGGACAGGGGCTACACCTTC	CSARGDRGYTF
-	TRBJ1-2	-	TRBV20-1	TGCAGTGCATCAGAAAATGGCTACACCTTC	CSASENGYTF
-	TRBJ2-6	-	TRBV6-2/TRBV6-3	TGTGCCAGCAGTACCGGGCCAAACTCTGGGGCCAACGTCCTGACTTTC	CASSTGPNSGANVLTF
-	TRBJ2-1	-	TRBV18	TGTGCCAGCTCACCACCGGGGGCGGGGTACAATGAGCAGTTCTTC	CASSPPGAGYNEQFF
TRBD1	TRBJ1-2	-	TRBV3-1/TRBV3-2	TGTGCCAGCAGCCAAGCCGGGACAGGGTACTATGGCTACACCTTC	CASSQAGTGYYGYTF